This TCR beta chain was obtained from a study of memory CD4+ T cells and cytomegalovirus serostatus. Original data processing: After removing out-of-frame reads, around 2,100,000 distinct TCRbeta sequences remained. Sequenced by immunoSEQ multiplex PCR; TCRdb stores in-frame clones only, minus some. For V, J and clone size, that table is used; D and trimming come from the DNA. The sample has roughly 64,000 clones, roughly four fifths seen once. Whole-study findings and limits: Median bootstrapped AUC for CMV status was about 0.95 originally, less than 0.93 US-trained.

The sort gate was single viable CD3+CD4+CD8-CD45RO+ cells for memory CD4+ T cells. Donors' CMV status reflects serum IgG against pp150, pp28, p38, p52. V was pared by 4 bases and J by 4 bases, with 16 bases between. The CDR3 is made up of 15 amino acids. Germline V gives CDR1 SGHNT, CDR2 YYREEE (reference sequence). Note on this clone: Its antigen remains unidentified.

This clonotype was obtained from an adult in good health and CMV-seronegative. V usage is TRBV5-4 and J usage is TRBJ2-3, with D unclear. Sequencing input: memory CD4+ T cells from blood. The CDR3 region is CASSPRVNSADTQYF. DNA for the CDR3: TGTGCCAGCAGCCCTAGGGTAAACTCGGCAGATACGCAGTATTTT.